The 32 T cell receptor beta chains given below trace back to one sample, sequenced in a study of cytomegalovirus exposure and HLA in healthy donors. TCRdb's copy holds only in-frame clones and misses some; the assay was immunoSEQ multiplex PCR. Of about 260,000 clones listed, roughly 88% were seen once; the top ten hold around 3.1%. What was sequenced was PBMCs. The receptors stem from a woman between 25 and 40 years old in good health and CMV-seronegative.

This clone appeared a few times. V usage is TRBV7-9 and J usage is TRBJ2-7, with 7 bases lining up with TRBD2. The CDR3 runs to 14 residues. From germline, CDR1 is SEHNR and CDR2 FQNEAQ (reference sequence). V trimming: 7 bases; J trimming: 0 bases; junction bases outside the gene matches: 6. CDR3 amino acids: CASKASGSSYEQYF. In nucleotides, the CDR3 is TGTGCCAGCAAGGCTAGCGGAAGCTCCTACGAGCAGTACTTC.

V is TRBV27 and J is TRBJ1-1; D is unresolved. The CDR3 is made up of 15 amino acids. The germline V and J ends were trimmed by 5 bases and 5 bases, with 18 bases remaining between them. In germline, CDR1 is MNHEY, CDR2 SMNVEV (reference sequence). In DNA form, the CDR3 reads TGTGCCAGCAGTCTCCAAGGGCCCCCATGGACTGAAGCTTTCTTT. Amino acids: CASSLQGPPWTEAFF.

V usage is TRBV7-9 and J usage is TRBJ2-2, with D hard to call. V was clipped by 4 bases and J by 11 bases, with 14 bases between them. The CDR3 totals 13 residues. Germline CDR1 SEHNR, CDR2 FQNEAQ (reference sequence). This CDR3 is CASSSWTGQELFF. The CDR3 bases are TGTGCCAGCAGCTCATGGACCGGTCAAGAGCTGTTTTTT.

This chain uses TRBV5-6 with TRBJ1-2, with 7 bases identical to TRBD1. CDR1 SGHDT and CDR2 YYEEEE come from the germline V gene. This CDR3 spans 16 amino acids. V dropped 4 bases and J dropped 4; count of bases not matched to a gene: 13. The CDR3 DNA reads as TGTGCCAGCAGCATAGGGACAGCCTCACCCATCTATGGCTACACCTTC. Its translation: CASSIGTASPIYGYTF.

The chain joins TRBV28 to TRBJ2-1; 8 bases are shared with TRBD2. CDR3 length equals 17 residues. The V gene's germline CDR1 is MDHEN and CDR2 SYDVKM. V lost 5 bases to trimming and J lost 0 bases; unmatched junction nucleotides: 9. The CDR3 region is CASSPTPGGSSYNEQFF. For the CDR3, the DNA is TGTGCCAGCAGTCCGACCCCGGGGGGGAGCTCCTACAATGAGCAGTTCTTC.

The chain couples TRBV15 to TRBJ2-7; TRBD1 is a possible D gene (5 bases). From germline, CDR1 is LNHNV and CDR2 YYDKDF (reference sequence). V lost 2 bases and J lost 7, with 18 bases in between. This CDR3 has 15 amino acids. Here the CDR3 DNA reads TGTGCCACCAGCAGACGCACAGGCCATTCTAGTGAGCAGTACTTC. Its protein product is CATSRRTGHSSEQYF.

This chain joins TRBV6-5 and TRBJ1-2; D remains ambiguous. Per germline, CDR1 MNHEY and CDR2 SVGAGI. With 2 bases removed from V and 5 bases from J, the gap between germline ends came to 15 bases. This CDR3 is built from 15 residues. CDR3 nucleotides: TGTGCCAGCAGTTACATTGACGGAGACACTTATGGCTACACCTTC. Amino acid sequence: CASSYIDGDTYGYTF.

V gene TRBV5-1 combines with J gene TRBJ1-4; D unclear. In germline, CDR1 is SGHRS, CDR2 YFSETQ. Trimming took off 1 base at V and 3 bases at J, with 10 bases between the two ends. CDR3 length: 15 amino acids. DNA for the CDR3: TGCGCCAGCAGCTTGATCGGGAATGCTAATGAAAAACTGTTTTTT. Protein product: CASSLIGNANEKLFF. Looking up the rest from reference TRBV5-1 and TRBJ1-4 gives the full variable domain: KAGVTQTPRYLIKTRGQQVTLSCSPISGHRSVSWYQQTPGQGLQFLFEYFSETQRNKGNFPGRFSGRQFSNSRSEMNVSTLELGDSALYLCASSLIGNANEKLFFGSGTQLSVL.

V usage is TRBV27 and J usage is TRBJ1-1, with a tentative D call TRBD1 (6 bases). The CDR3 extends over 14 amino acids. The germline V gene has CDR1 MNHEY and CDR2 SMNVEV (reference sequence). With 4 bases removed from V and 0 bases from J, the gap between germline ends came to 9 bases. CDR3 residues: CASSSRTVNTEAFF. CDR3 bases: TGTGCCAGCAGTTCCCGGACAGTGAACACTGAAGCTTTCTTT.

The gene calls are TRBV7-9 and TRBJ2-7, with 8 bases that match TRBD1. Germline lookup yields CDR1 SEHNR and CDR2 FQNEAQ (reference sequence). The CDR3 is made up of 12 amino acids. With 8 bases clipped from V and 1 base from J, the junction kept 1 base outside the gene matches. This CDR3 reads CASGTGSYEQYF. The CDR3 region has the DNA TGTGCCAGCGGGACAGGATCCTACGAGCAGTACTTC.

The chain carries TRBV29-1 and TRBJ2-1, with 12 bases lining up with TRBD2. The CDR3 is 17 residues long. Germline CDR1 is SQVTM and CDR2 is ANQGSEA. J was trimmed by 9 bases and V by 4 bases; bases with no gene match: 16. In DNA form, the CDR3 reads TGCAGCGTTGGTTTATCGGGGCTAGCGGGAGGGCCCGGTGAGCAGTTCTTC. The encoded protein is CSVGLSGLAGGPGEQFF.

The rearrangement uses TRBV7-8 and TRBJ2-7; TRBD2 agrees at 9 bases. J gave up 3 bases and V 5 bases, and 8 bases lay outside the gene matches. The CDR3 has 15 amino acids. Germline CDR1 reads SGHVS; CDR2 reads FQNEAQ. CDR3 in DNA: TGTGCCAGCAGCGAGCGGGAGGCTGACATCTACGAGCAGTACTTC. Translation gives CASSEREADIYEQYF.

V gene TRBV7-9 combines with J gene TRBJ2-3; the D is unclear. The V and J ends lost 6 bases and 4 bases respectively, with 17 bases between them. The germline V gene has CDR1 SEHNR and CDR2 FQNEAQ (reference sequence). This CDR3 has 15 residues. CDR3 sequence: CASSPGGVAADTQYF. The CDR3, as DNA: TGTGCCAGCAGTCCCGGTGGGGTAGCCGCAGATACGCAGTATTTT.

The CDR3 loop is CASTSPGDEAFF. The CDR3 DNA is TGTGCCAGCACCTCACCCGGGGATGAAGCTTTCTTT. The chain is built from TRBV2 and TRBJ1-1; no definite D call. Per germline, CDR1 SNHLY and CDR2 FYNNEI. This CDR3 is 12 amino acids long. V was shortened by 7 bases and J by 7 bases, with 13 bases between the two germline ends. Full variable domain (missing parts from reference TRBV2 and TRBJ1-1): EPEVTQTPSHQVTQMGQEVILRCVPISNHLYFYWYRQILGQKVEFLVSFYNNEISEKSEIFDDQFSVERPDGSNFTLKIRSTKLEDSAMYFCASTSPGDEAFFGQGTRLTVV.

The chain uses TRBV28 and TRBJ2-7; D unresolved. CDR1 and CDR2 (germline): MDHEN, SYDVKM. V was shortened by 3 bases and J by 1 base, with 10 bases between the two germline ends. The CDR3 has 14 residues. CDR3 sequence (DNA): TGTGCCAGCAGTTTGGGTCTCATATCCTACGAGCAGTACTTC. Its translation is CASSLGLISYEQYF.

A single count supports this clone. This chain joins TRBV6-5 and TRBJ1-2; D remains ambiguous. The CDR3 contains 13 residues. The V and J ends lost 5 bases and 8 bases respectively, with 15 bases between them. Germline lookup yields CDR1 MNHEY and CDR2 SVGAGI. CDR3 coding DNA: TGTGCCAGCAGTCCTTCGATGGCAGAAGGCTACACCTTC. Protein product: CASSPSMAEGYTF.

CDR3 region: CASSQEASTDTQYF. For the CDR3, the DNA is TGTGCCAGCAGCCAGGAAGCTAGCACAGATACGCAGTATTTT. V and J are TRBV14 and TRBJ2-3, with unresolved D. V was clipped by 3 bases and J by 0 bases, with 7 bases between them. The CDR3 has 14 amino acids. CDR1 is SGHDN and CDR2 is FVKESK in the germline V gene.

The genes are TRBV29-1 and TRBJ1-1; D possibly corresponds to TRBD1 (5 bases). V was shortened by 4 bases and J by 0 bases, with 9 bases between the two germline ends. This CDR3 region has 13 residues. Germline values: CDR1 SQVTM, CDR2 ANQGSEA. The CDR3 DNA reads TGCAGCGTTGCGGGGGGACTGAACACTGAAGCTTTCTTT. Its translation: CSVAGGLNTEAFF.

The CDR3 DNA reads as TGTGCCAGCAGCTTGGGACAGGGTGTAGATACGCAGTATTTT. Translation gives CASSLGQGVDTQYF. The genes are TRBV7-2 and TRBJ2-3; 9 bases fit TRBD1. The CDR3 loop spans 14 amino acids. The V segment lost 3 bases and the J segment 5 bases; nucleotides outside the gene matches: 3. The V gene's germline CDR1 is SGHTA and CDR2 FQGNSA.

The chain combines TRBV10-2 with TRBJ2-7; D gene ambiguous. CDR1 is WSHSY and CDR2 is SAAADI in the germline V gene. This CDR3 comprises 13 residues. Trimming removed 3 bases at V and 2 bases at J, with 8 bases between. This CDR3 reads CASSEGRPYEQYF. CDR3 DNA: TGCGCCAGCAGTGAAGGCCGTCCCTACGAGCAGTACTTC.

The chain's CDR3 is CASSFYTISDERNTEAFF. In DNA form, the CDR3 reads TGTGCCAGTAGTTTCTACACCATCAGTGACGAGCGGAACACTGAAGCTTTCTTT. This chain links TRBV19 with TRBJ1-1; D is unclear. Germline-derived CDR1 and CDR2 are LNHDA and SQIVND (reference sequence). Trimming removed 5 bases at V and 1 base at J, with 23 bases between. CDR3 length equals 18 residues.

This chain connects TRBV21-1 to TRBJ2-7; TRBD1 is the table's D call, not checked against the DNA. TRBV21-1 is shown as a pseudogene. The CDR3 has 19 amino acids. CDR3 sequence reads: CASSKVVVGYTGANYEQYF. The CDR3 region has the DNA TGTGCCAGCAGCAAAGTTGTAGTGGGGTATACAGGGGCCAACTACGAGCAGTACTTC.

The genes are TRBV4-1 and TRBJ2-7; D possibly corresponds to TRBD2 (5 bases). Between the trimmed V and J ends, which lost 0 bases and 3 bases, there was a span of 6 bases. CDR3 length: 13 residues. Germline V CDR1 and CDR2: MGHRA, YSYEKL. CDR3 DNA sequence: TGCGCCAGCAGCCAAGAGGACTTCTACGAGCAGTACTTC. Amino acid sequence: CASSQEDFYEQYF.

This chain connects TRBV28 to TRBJ2-2; D tentatively fits TRBD1 or TRBD2 (6 bases each). Trimming stripped 3 bases from V and 0 bases from J, with 14 bases between. CDR3 length: 17 residues. Germline CDR1 and CDR2: MDHEN and SYDVKM. CDR3 sequence reads: CASSFGGGDANTGELFF. The CDR3 coding sequence is TGTGCCAGCAGTTTCGGGGGCGGGGACGCGAACACCGGGGAGCTGTTTTTT.

This chain connects TRBV7-6 to TRBJ2-1, with TRBD2 as a possible D gene (6 bases). V shed 7 bases and J shed 3 bases, with 16 bases lying between them. Germline CDR1 and CDR2: SGHVS and FNYEAQ. This CDR3 has 15 amino acids. The DNA for the CDR3 is TGTGCCAGCACCTCGGGCGGGAACTTCTACAATGAGCAGTTCTTC. Translated, it gives CASTSGGNFYNEQFF.

The J gene is TRBJ2-7, the V gene TRBV4-3; 7 nucleotides align to TRBD1. The J segment lost 1 base and the V segment lost 4 bases, leaving 7 bases of the junction unmatched. Per germline, CDR1 LGHNA and CDR2 YSLEER. This CDR3 is 15 amino acids long. CDR3 sequence (DNA): TGCGCCAGCAGCCCGGTCGGACAGGCGTCCTACGAGCAGTACTTC. Translated: CASSPVGQASYEQYF.

The chain uses TRBV4-2 and TRBJ2-3; tentatively, D is TRBD1 (6 bases). With 1 base removed from V and 4 bases from J, the gap between germline ends came to 18 bases. The CDR3 runs 17 residues. Germline CDR1 and CDR2: LGHNA and YNFKEQ. DNA of the CDR3: TGTGCCAGCAGCCAAGGGATGGGGGCTAGTCTAGCAGATACGCAGTATTTT. Translating it yields CASSQGMGASLADTQYF.

To note about this clone: The same CDR3 arises from other DNA sequences in this sample as well. The gene calls are TRBV2 and TRBJ1-1, with D unresolved. V was trimmed by 4 bases and J by 1 base, leaving 7 bases between them. Germline CDR1 reads SNHLY; CDR2 reads FYNNEI. The CDR3 runs 13 residues. CDR3 sequence (DNA): TGTGCCAGCAGTGTAGGCGGGAACACTGAAGCTTTCTTT. Translated: CASSVGGNTEAFF.

The chain links TRBV6-5 to TRBJ1-1; no definite D call. The V and J ends lost 3 bases and 1 base respectively, with 3 bases between them. This CDR3 spans 12 amino acids. CDR1 is MNHEY, CDR2 SVGAGI, per germline. The CDR3 reads CASSYQNTEAFF. CDR3 bases: TGTGCCAGCAGTTATCAGAACACTGAAGCTTTCTTT.

This clone was counted only a few times. The V call is TRBV25-1, the J call TRBJ2-1, with 10 bases fitting TRBD2. Germline lookup yields CDR1 MGHDK and CDR2 SYGVNS. CDR3 length equals 17 residues. The V gene end was trimmed by 3 bases and the J gene end by 0 bases; junction bases not matched to a gene: 5. Here the CDR3 reads CASSEASGSSSYNEQFF. CDR3 coding DNA: TGTGCCAGCAGTGAGGCTAGCGGGAGTAGCTCCTACAATGAGCAGTTCTTC.

CDR3 residues: CASSLQGTGEKETQYF. DNA for the CDR3: TGTGCCAGCAGCTTACAAGGGACAGGCGAAAAAGAGACCCAGTACTTC. The chain couples TRBV7-8 to TRBJ2-5; 8 bases agree with TRBD1. Looked up from germline, CDR1 is SGHVS and CDR2 is FQNEAQ. V shed 2 bases and J 3 bases; nucleotides not matched to a gene: 8. The CDR3 extends over 16 amino acids. Filled out from reference TRBV7-8 and TRBJ2-5, the complete variable domain reads GAGVSQSPRYKVAKRGQDVALRCDPISGHVSLFWYQQALGQGPEFLTYFQNEAQLDKSGLPSDRFFAERPEGSVSTLKIQRTQQEDSAVYLCASSLQGTGEKETQYFGPGTRLLVL.

V gene TRBV28 combines with J gene TRBJ1-2; D unclear. CDR3 length equals 15 residues. V lost 3 bases, J lost 4 bases, and 15 bases lay in between. Germline CDR1 MDHEN, CDR2 SYDVKM. In DNA form, the CDR3 reads TGTGCCAGCAGTTTTAACCCCGGGAAGGGCTATGGCTACACCTTC. Its translation: CASSFNPGKGYGYTF.